Given below is one T cell receptor beta chain in context. The data were taken from a study of blood T cell repertoires in COVID-19. Background on the study: Researchers got acute and convalescent COVID-19 samples from the United States, Italy and Spain. Nucleic acid was either cDNA or gDNA, and it came from T cells, B-cell-depleted T cells, or PBMCs.

TCRdb's table, derived via immunoSEQ multiplex PCR, lists solely in-frame clones and lacks some. The table has fewer than 10,000 clones, 86% seen once. The germline gives CDR1 MNHNY, CDR2 SVGAGI (reference sequence). The CDR3 runs to 14 residues. Trimming shortened V by 10 bases and J by 1 base, and 13 bases separated the two germline ends. The chain uses TRBV6-6 and TRBJ2-2; a possible D gene is TRBD2 (6 bases). This receptor was identified in a human donor with active COVID-19. The donor label of this sample is uncertain. Sequences were obtained from peripheral blood. CDR3 sequence: CATIGGLNTGELFF. The CDR3 nucleotides are TGTGCCACCATCGGGGGATTGAACACCGGGGAGCTGTTTTTT.